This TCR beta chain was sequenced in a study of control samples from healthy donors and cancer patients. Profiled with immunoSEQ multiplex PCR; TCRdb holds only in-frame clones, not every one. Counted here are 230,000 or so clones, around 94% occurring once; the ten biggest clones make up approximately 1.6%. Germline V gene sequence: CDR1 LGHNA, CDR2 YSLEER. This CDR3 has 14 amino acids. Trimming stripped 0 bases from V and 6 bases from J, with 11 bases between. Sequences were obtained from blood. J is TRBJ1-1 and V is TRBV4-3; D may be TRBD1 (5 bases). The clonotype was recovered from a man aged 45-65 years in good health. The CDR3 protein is CASSQESWGAEAFF. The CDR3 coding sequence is TGCGCCAGCAGCCAAGAATCATGGGGGGCTGAAGCTTTCTTT.